This TCR beta chain was captured by sequencing in a study of CD8 T cells in ankylosing spondylitis. The study, taken as a whole, reports: Past studies reported some motif variants in reactive arthritis synovial fluid and blood.

CDR3 length: 17 residues. Germline V gene sequence: CDR1 SGHDT, CDR2 YYEEEE. With V trimmed by 3 bases and J by 5 bases, 12 bases remained unmatched. TCRdb re-derived calls from the 5' RACE reads in MiXCR, one entry per CDR3 protein. This sample yields 200,000 to 300,000 distinct CDR3 sequences, of which approximately 30% are seen a single time; around 4.2% belongs to the top ten. As regards this clonotype: Its antigen is unidentified.

This rearrangement joins TRBV5-6 to TRBJ2-5; TRBD1 matches at 11 bases. The source is a male donor with ankylosing spondylitis or in good health (not recorded which). Sequenced input: blood, either unsorted or a sorted T cell fraction (not recorded which). The CDR3 loop is CASSWAEGQGARETQYF. In DNA form, the CDR3 reads TGTGCCAGCAGCTGGGCGGAAGGACAGGGGGCGAGGGAGACCCAGTACTTC.